These 14 T cell receptor beta chains were sequenced from one sample in a study of T cell responses to AZD1222 COVID-19 vaccine. The table came from immunoSEQ multiplex PCR; TCRdb's copy has only in-frame clones and leaves some out. This table has tens of thousands of clones, more than 60% appearing once. The input for sequencing was peripheral blood, taken on day 0 of MenACWY control vaccination. All receptors come from an adult in good health.

This clone was observed once. The chain has TRBV28 and TRBJ2-7; D is perhaps TRBD1 (6 bases). The CDR3 loop spans 14 amino acids. Trimming cost V 4 bases and J 2 bases, with 12 bases left between them. The germline gives CDR1 MDHEN, CDR2 SYDVKM. The CDR3 coding sequence is TGTGCCAGCAGTTCGCAGGGGCCGACCTACGAGCAGTACTTC. It is translated as CASSSQGPTYEQYF. The variable domain in full, completed from reference TRBV28 and TRBJ2-7, reads DVKVTQSSRYLVKRTGEKVFLECVQDMDHENMFWYRQDPGLGLRLIYFSYDVKMKEKGDIPEGYSVSREKKERFSLILESASTNQTSMYLCASSSQGPTYEQYFGPGTRLTVT.

The chain combines TRBV10-2 with TRBJ1-2; D gene ambiguous. Germline CDR1 is WSHSY and CDR2 is SAAADI. The CDR3 totals 14 residues. Trimming cost V 3 bases and J 0 bases, with 8 bases left between them. The CDR3 spells CASSDPKANYGYTF. The CDR3 nucleotides read TGCGCCAGCAGTGACCCTAAAGCTAACTATGGCTACACCTTC.

CDR3 sequence (DNA): TGTGCCAGCAGTTTTCAACCGGGACAGGGGGGGAATGAGCAGTTCTTC. It yields the protein CASSFQPGQGGNEQFF. The chain combines TRBV6-5 with TRBJ2-1; 11 bases align to TRBD1. The CDR3 contains 16 residues. Trimming removed 4 bases from V and 7 bases from J; junction bases left unmatched: 9. Germline values: CDR1 MNHEY, CDR2 SVGAGI.

The chain recombines TRBV6-5 with TRBJ1-4; D call uncertain. Per the germline V gene, CDR1 is MNHEY and CDR2 is SVGAGI. Trimming took off 2 bases at V and 3 bases at J, with 4 bases between the two ends. The CDR3 spans 13 residues. The CDR3 DNA follows: TGTGCCAGCAGTTACCGATCTAATGAAAAACTGTTTTTT. Its translation is CASSYRSNEKLFF.

The chain links TRBV30 to TRBJ2-7; TRBD2 matches 13 bases. Trimming at V came to 3 bases and at J to 2 bases, leaving 7 bases not matched to a gene. This CDR3 has 16 amino acids. Per germline, CDR1 GTSNPN and CDR2 SVGIG (reference sequence). The CDR3: CAWRGGLAGSTYEQYF. CDR3 DNA sequence: TGTGCCTGGAGGGGGGGACTAGCGGGGTCTACCTACGAGCAGTACTTC.

The rearrangement joins TRBV30 to TRBJ1-1; unclear D gene. The CDR3 has 13 amino acids. Germline V CDR1 and CDR2: GTSNPN, SVGIG (reference sequence). V shed 4 bases and J shed 6 bases, with 15 bases lying between them. CDR3 amino acids: CAWIQGNWAEAFF. The CDR3 DNA reads as TGTGCCTGGATTCAAGGGAATTGGGCTGAAGCTTTCTTT.

The rearrangement uses TRBV5-5 and TRBJ2-7, with D unclear. The germline V gene has CDR1 SGHKS and CDR2 YYEKEE (reference sequence). The V end was cut by 4 bases, the J end by 0 bases, with 20 bases between. The CDR3 extends over 17 amino acids. CDR3 protein: CASSPHVRNGYSYEQYF. In DNA form, the CDR3 reads TGTGCCAGCAGCCCTCATGTGAGGAATGGATACTCCTACGAGCAGTACTTC.

The rearrangement joins TRBV6-1 to TRBJ2-4, with D possibly being TRBD2 (6 bases). Trimming shortened V by 0 bases and J by 6 bases, and 12 bases separated the two germline ends. This CDR3 has 15 amino acids. The germline V gene has CDR1 MNHNS and CDR2 SASEGT. CDR3 amino acids: CASSEAGGGLNIQYF. Written as DNA, the CDR3 is TGTGCCAGCAGTGAAGCGGGGGGAGGTTTAAACATTCAGTACTTC.

V usage is TRBV5-1 and J usage is TRBJ1-1, with 7 nucleotides matching TRBD1. The CDR3 length is 15 residues. Germline trimming cut 4 bases from V and 1 base from J; bases unmatched to any gene: 7. Germline CDR1 reads SGHRS; CDR2 reads YFSETQ. CDR3: CASSPSTGWNTEAFF. DNA for the CDR3: TGCGCCAGCAGCCCCTCGACAGGGTGGAACACTGAAGCTTTCTTT.

V is TRBV19 and J is TRBJ1-1; 7 bases agree with TRBD1. CDR3 length: 14 residues. Germline trimming cut 7 bases from V and 0 bases from J; bases unmatched to any gene: 5. CDR1 and CDR2 (germline): LNHDA, SQIVND (reference sequence). CDR3 coding DNA: TGTGCCAGTATCGCAGGGGGGGTGAACACTGAAGCTTTCTTT. Protein product: CASIAGGVNTEAFF.

For the CDR3, the DNA is TGTGCCAGCAGCTTAGCGGGGGCTTATAGCAATCAGCCCCAGCATTTT. This codes for CASSLAGAYSNQPQHF. V and J are TRBV7-8 and TRBJ1-5, with a possible D match to TRBD1 (6 bases). CDR1 is SGHVS, CDR2 FQNEAQ, per germline. V dropped 0 bases and J dropped 0 bases, with 9 bases sitting between them. The CDR3 is made up of 16 amino acids.

V and J are TRBV7-2 and TRBJ2-7; D not resolved. V lost 5 bases and J 2 bases, leaving 16 bases between the germline ends. The CDR3 length is 15 residues. Germline CDR1 is SGHTA and CDR2 is FQGNSA. This chain's CDR3 is CASSPRQGGPYEQYF. The CDR3 DNA sequence: TGTGCCAGCAGCCCTAGACAAGGTGGACCCTACGAGCAGTACTTC.

This chain joins TRBV28 and TRBJ2-5, with D possibly TRBD1 on 6 matching bases. This CDR3 is 13 amino acids long. Trimming took off 5 bases at V and 5 bases at J, with 12 bases between the two ends. From germline, CDR1 is MDHEN and CDR2 SYDVKM. CDR3 coding DNA: TGTGCCAGCAGTCCACAGGGATTGGAGACCCAGTACTTC. Translating gives CASSPQGLETQYF.

In the case of this clone: A much larger clonotype is one base distant, so this may be a read error. The V gene is TRBV6-1, the J gene TRBJ2-6; D remains ambiguous. CDR1 is MNHNS and CDR2 is SASEGT in the germline V gene. The CDR3 totals 15 residues. V was pared by 2 bases and J by 2 bases, with 7 bases between. CDR3 in DNA: TGTGCCAGCAGTGAAAGGTCGACTGGGGCCAACGTCCTGACTTTC. Amino acids: CASSERSTGANVLTF.